The sequence of this T cell receptor beta chain was determined in a study of shared T cell receptors in the human thymus (dated by TCRdb to about 2021). Turning to the overall study: The study examined how the human thymus generates shared, self-reactive T-cell receptor alpha chains.

This clone was seen more than once but under ten times. Its antigen has not been determined. No per-base quality is available; no much larger clone lies one base away. The method behind the library was the immunoSEQ multiplex PCR assay. TCRdb retrieved this table from immuneACCESS and kept in-frame rearrangements only. Not all clones are present; in checked studies, unresolved V genes account for under half, and no reason is known for the remainder. The sample contains under 850,000 clones, over 75% of them found a single time. The ten largest clones add up to around 0.0099% of the sample. Taken from cysteine to phenylalanine, the CDR3 has 17 residues. Of all the DNA, just the CDR3 is kept, 51 bases in frame from base 1. Per the germline V gene, KGHSH is the CDR1 and LQKENI is the CDR2. V is reduced by 0 bases and J by 6 bases, leaving a spacing of 17 bases between them. Another study also made use of these data, one on human thymus T cells. In that second paper, the authors write: Immunologically healthy infants undergoing open corrective cardiac surgery for congenital heart defects in Finland were used as donors. The thymus tissue came from surgical resects taken out during corrective cardiac surgery. Biased V and J gene segment usage appeared to be present in both thymic and peripheral blood repertoires. The related research found that thymic TCR repertoires overlapped highly between unrelated individuals. The study described the TCR alpha and beta repertoires in roughly 8 infant thymus samples and a few matching peripheral blood samples. Donor ages ranging from about 7 to 250 days were recorded, and a handful of male and a couple of female infants were included in the cohort. Thymocytes were mechanically released from the tissue and were stored as pellets of about 9.5-31 million cells at -70 degrees C. A QIAsymphony instrument was used to extract genomic DNA from the frozen cell pellets. The immunoSEQ multiplex PCR assay was used to amplify the TCRB and TCRAD loci from a standardized amount of quality-controlled genomic DNA. The V(D)J region was spanned by amplicons of a length sufficient to cover the CDR3 and to identify V and J genes. The amplicons were sequenced on an Illumina platform via the commercial immunoSEQ service. Primer bias and sequencing errors were corrected as previously described, and TCRAD and TCRB definitions were based on the IMGT database. immunoSEQ Analyzer 3.0 and VDJTools were used for repertoire analysis, which covered basic statistics, V/J segment usage, diversity estimates, rarefaction and pairwise overlap. Diversity was estimated with Chao1, ChaoE, Efron-Thisted, Shannon and inverse Simpson indices, and also on datasets down-sampled to the smallest sample. Repertoire overlap used strict matching of CDR3 nucleotide sequence, V gene and J gene, with Jaccard-based multidimensional scaling clustering. On average, thymus samples yielded around 800,000 unique TCRB clonotypes, whereas blood samples yielded some 85,000.

The source of this sequence is a boy under three years old with a congenital heart defect. Donor details come from another sample of the same person, matched by shared clones. This sequence uses TRBV18 and TRBJ2-2; TRBD1 could be the D gene, as 6 bases match. Sequencing was performed on thymocytes. The CDR3 is CASSPPVRTGKAGELFF. The DNA reads as follows: TGTGCCAGCTCACCACCGGTGAGAACAGGGAAGGCCGGGGAGCTGTTTTTT.